The entry below gives a single TCR beta chain sequence along with its context. These data are taken from a study of cytomegalovirus exposure and HLA in healthy donors. V shed 8 bases, J shed 3 bases, and the junction held 4 bases outside the gene matches. Germline-derived CDR1 and CDR2 are MNHNY and SVGAGI (reference sequence). The CDR3 spans 12 residues. PCR primers comprised 60 Vbeta and 13 Jbeta primers. Here immunoSEQ multiplex PCR was the method, and the copy in TCRdb shows in-frame clones only, minus some. The sample shows roughly 140,000 clones, roughly 70% of them seen only once. The sequencing sample was made of PBMCs. This rearrangement joins TRBV6-6 to TRBJ2-7; 7 nucleotides agree with TRBD1. This TCR came from a man aged 55 to 70 in good health and CMV-seronegative. CDR3 DNA: TGTGCCAGCTCTCGGGACAGCTACGAGCAGTACTTC. Amino acids: CASSRDSYEQYF.